This is a list of T cell receptor beta chains from one sample in a study of blood T cells in healthy people across ages. MiXCR, run by TCRdb on the 5' RACE reads, gives a single entry per CDR3 protein. The data show 800,000 or so distinct CDR3 sequences, 35% to 60% seen once. The sample consisted of blood. The receptors derive from a man aged 80 or over in good health. CDR3s include the opening cysteine and the closing phenylalanine or tryptophan. D genes are given only for firm matches. Some rows have no size entry. The others give once, few or many, or a class for an expanded clone.

V gene,J gene,clone size,D gene,CDR3 protein,CDR3 DNA
TRBV15,TRBJ1-2,-,-,CATSALVGDNYGYTF,TGTGCCACCAGCGCGCTTGTGGGGGACAACTATGGCTACACCTTC
TRBV18,TRBJ2-5,few,-,CASSPPAAQETQYF,TGTGCCAGCTCACCACCGGCAGCCCAAGAGACCCAGTACTTC
TRBV6-2/TRBV6-3,TRBJ2-1,-,-,CASSYVAGTEQFF,TGTGCCAGCAGTTACGTAGCCGGGACTGAGCAGTTCTTC
TRBV29-1,TRBJ1-2,-,-,CSVTQYRESGYTF,TGCAGCGTCACGCAGTACAGGGAAAGTGGCTACACCTTC
TRBV7-2,TRBJ2-3,-,TRBD2,CASSLMSGGATDTQYF,TGTGCCAGCAGCTTAATGTCGGGGGGGGCAACAGATACGCAGTATTTT
TRBV28,TRBJ2-7,few,-,CASSFVRSYEQYF,TGTGCCAGCAGCTTTGTCAGATCCTACGAGCAGTACTTC
TRBV7-8,TRBJ2-1,-,TRBD2,CASSSRGLAGNEQFF,TGTGCCAGCAGCTCTCGGGGACTAGCGGGCAATGAGCAGTTCTTC
TRBV7-6,TRBJ2-5,-,TRBD2,CASSRTLLTSGSTETQYF,TGTGCCAGCAGCCGGACTTTGCTGACTAGCGGGAGTACAGAGACCCAGTACTTC
TRBV5-1,TRBJ2-5,-,TRBD1,CASSAGQERQETQYF,TGCGCCAGCAGCGCAGGACAGGAGCGACAAGAGACCCAGTACTTC
TRBV25-1,TRBJ1-2,few,-,CASSEYKGNYGYTF,TGTGCCAGCAGTGAATATAAGGGAAACTATGGCTACACCTTC
TRBV6-2/TRBV6-3,TRBJ2-1,many,-,CASNSASSYNEQFF,TGTGCCAGCAATAGCGCCAGCTCCTACAATGAGCAGTTCTTC
TRBV12-3/TRBV12-4,TRBJ2-5,-,-,CASSVGQFRETQYF,TGTGCCAGCAGCGTTGGACAGTTCCGGGAGACCCAGTACTTC